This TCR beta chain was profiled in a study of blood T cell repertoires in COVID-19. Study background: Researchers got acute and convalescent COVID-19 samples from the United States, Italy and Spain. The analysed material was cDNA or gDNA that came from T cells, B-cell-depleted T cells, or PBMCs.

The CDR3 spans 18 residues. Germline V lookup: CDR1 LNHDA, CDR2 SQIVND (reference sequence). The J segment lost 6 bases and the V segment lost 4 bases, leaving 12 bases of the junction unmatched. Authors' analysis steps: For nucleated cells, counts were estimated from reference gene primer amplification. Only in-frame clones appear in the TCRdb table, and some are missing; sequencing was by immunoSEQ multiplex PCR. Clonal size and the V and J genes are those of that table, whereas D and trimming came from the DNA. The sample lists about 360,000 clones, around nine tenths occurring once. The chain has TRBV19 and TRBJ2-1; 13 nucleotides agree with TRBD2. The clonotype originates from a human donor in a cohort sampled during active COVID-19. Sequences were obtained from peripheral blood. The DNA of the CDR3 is TGTGCCAGTAGTACCTACCGGACTAGCGGGAGAATGGGCAATGAGCAGTTCTTC. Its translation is CASSTYRTSGRMGNEQFF.